This is a list of T cell receptor beta chains from one sample in a study of shared clonotypes between healthy human individuals. This table comes from immunoSEQ multiplex PCR, and its TCRdb copy is limited to in-frame clones, with some not included. Of about 480,000 clones in the sample, over 60% are singletons; the top ten hold about 12%. The specimen sequenced was PBMCs. The receptor source for this set is a woman aged 40 to 49 in good health. Some clones in this sample may be carry-over from other donors' samples. Both conserved end residues are part of each CDR3. Fields, in order: J gene, D gene, V gene, clone size, CDR3 DNA, CDR3 protein. A D gene is named only where the DNA matches it firmly. Not all rows give a size; the values are once, few, many and, for expanded clones, a class.

j_gene: TRBJ2-7; d_gene: NA; v_gene: TRBV4-3; abundance: NA; CDR3nt: TGCGCCAGCAGCCAAGCAATTCCTTACTACGAGCAGTACTTC; CDR3aa: CASSQAIPYYEQYF
j_gene: TRBJ1-4; d_gene: NA; v_gene: TRBV19; abundance: NA; CDR3nt: TGTGCCAGTGCCCTGCAGTCAACTAATGAAAAACTGTTTTTT; CDR3aa: CASALQSTNEKLFF
j_gene: TRBJ1-2; d_gene: NA; v_gene: TRBV7-3; abundance: NA; CDR3nt: TGTGCCAGCAGCACTGAGTGGTATGGCTACACCTTC; CDR3aa: CASSTEWYGYTF
j_gene: TRBJ2-1; d_gene: NA; v_gene: TRBV4-2; abundance: NA; CDR3nt: TGTGCCAGCAGCCAAGAAATAGCGGACACGTACAATGAGCAGTTCTTC; CDR3aa: CASSQEIADTYNEQFF
j_gene: TRBJ2-1; d_gene: NA; v_gene: TRBV5-1; abundance: NA; CDR3nt: TGCGCCAGCAGCTTGGAGGCCTTGGGTCTTGAGCAGTTCTTC; CDR3aa: CASSLEALGLEQFF
j_gene: TRBJ2-1; d_gene: NA; v_gene: TRBV2; abundance: NA; CDR3nt: TGTGCCAGCATGGCCTTCGGGAACAACAATGAGCAGTTCTTC; CDR3aa: CASMAFGNNNEQFF
j_gene: TRBJ2-1; d_gene: TRBD2; v_gene: TRBV7-3; abundance: NA; CDR3nt: TGTGCCAGCAGCCCTGGGAGGGGACTAGCGAATGAGCAGTTCTTC; CDR3aa: CASSPGRGLANEQFF
j_gene: TRBJ2-7; d_gene: TRBD2; v_gene: TRBV29-1; abundance: NA; CDR3nt: TGCAGCGTTTACGGACTAGCGGGAACCTACGAGCAGTACTTC; CDR3aa: CSVYGLAGTYEQYF
j_gene: TRBJ1-1; d_gene: TRBD1; v_gene: TRBV4-3; abundance: NA; CDR3nt: TGCGCCAGCAGCCGGACAGGGGTCGGGACTGAAGCTTTCTTT; CDR3aa: CASSRTGVGTEAFF
j_gene: TRBJ2-1; d_gene: TRBD2; v_gene: TRBV4-2; abundance: few; CDR3nt: TGTGCCAGCAGCCAAGGACCATGGGAGGGCAATGAGCAGTTCTTC; CDR3aa: CASSQGPWEGNEQFF
j_gene: TRBJ2-1; d_gene: NA; v_gene: TRBV28; abundance: NA; CDR3nt: TGTGCCAGCAGGATGACAGGTGGTGGGACTTACAATGAGCAGTTCTTC; CDR3aa: CASRMTGGGTYNEQFF
j_gene: TRBJ1-2; d_gene: TRBD1; v_gene: TRBV5-4; abundance: NA; CDR3nt: TGTGCCAGCAGCTTGGGGACAGGGGCCTATGGCTACACCTTC; CDR3aa: CASSLGTGAYGYTF
j_gene: TRBJ1-2; d_gene: TRBD1; v_gene: TRBV4-2; abundance: few; CDR3nt: TGTGCCAGCAGCCCGACCCGACAGGGAAATGGCTACACCTTC; CDR3aa: CASSPTRQGNGYTF
j_gene: TRBJ2-2; d_gene: NA; v_gene: TRBV6-6; abundance: NA; CDR3nt: TGTGCCAGCAGTTACGATGCGGGGAACACCGGGGAGCTGTTTTTT; CDR3aa: CASSYDAGNTGELFF
j_gene: TRBJ1-6; d_gene: NA; v_gene: TRBV11-1; abundance: NA; CDR3nt: TGTGCCAGCAGCTGGAGAGGTTATAATTCACCCCTCCACTTT; CDR3aa: CASSWRGYNSPLHF
j_gene: TRBJ2-4; d_gene: NA; v_gene: TRBV29-1; abundance: NA; CDR3nt: TGCAGCGTTTATCGATTGGAGTTGGAAAACATTCAGTACTTC; CDR3aa: CSVYRLELENIQYF
j_gene: TRBJ2-7; d_gene: TRBD1; v_gene: TRBV7-6; abundance: once; CDR3nt: TGTGCCAGCAGCGCGACCGGGACAGGGGGCTACGAGCAGTACTTC; CDR3aa: CASSATGTGGYEQYF
j_gene: TRBJ2-7; d_gene: NA; v_gene: TRBV10-3; abundance: NA; CDR3nt: TGTGCCATCAGTGGTCCGGAGGGCAGGGGGACCTACGAGCAGTACTTC; CDR3aa: CAISGPEGRGTYEQYF
j_gene: TRBJ2-7; d_gene: TRBD1; v_gene: TRBV27; abundance: NA; CDR3nt: TGTGCCACTCGGGACAGGGGGTTCTACGAGCAGTACTTC; CDR3aa: CATRDRGFYEQYF
j_gene: TRBJ2-7; d_gene: NA; v_gene: TRBV6-1; abundance: few; CDR3nt: TGTGCCAGCAGCCAGAGGTGGGATGCGGGGGAGCAGTACTTC; CDR3aa: CASSQRWDAGEQYF
j_gene: TRBJ1-1; d_gene: NA; v_gene: TRBV7-3; abundance: NA; CDR3nt: TGTGCCAGCAGCTTATGGTCGGGCTCTGAAGCTTTCTTT; CDR3aa: CASSLWSGSEAFF
j_gene: TRBJ2-1; d_gene: NA; v_gene: TRBV11-3; abundance: NA; CDR3nt: TGTGCCAGCAGCCCCGGTCGGGACTGGAAGCAGTTCTTC; CDR3aa: CASSPGRDWKQFF
j_gene: TRBJ1-1; d_gene: NA; v_gene: TRBV11-2; abundance: NA; CDR3nt: TGTGCCAGCAGCTCCCAGGGTGGGGGCACTGAAGCTTTCTTT; CDR3aa: CASSSQGGGTEAFF
j_gene: TRBJ1-1; d_gene: NA; v_gene: TRBV4-2; abundance: NA; CDR3nt: TGTGCCAGCAGCCAAGGGGTGGGTAACACTGAAGCTTTCTTT; CDR3aa: CASSQGVGNTEAFF
j_gene: TRBJ2-1; d_gene: NA; v_gene: TRBV7-2; abundance: few; CDR3nt: TGTGCCAGCAGGTTTGAGCTAGGGTCCTACAATGAGCAGTTCTTC; CDR3aa: CASRFELGSYNEQFF
j_gene: TRBJ2-3; d_gene: NA; v_gene: TRBV2; abundance: NA; CDR3nt: TGTGCCAGCAGTTGGACTACCGGCACAGATACGCAGTATTTT; CDR3aa: CASSWTTGTDTQYF
j_gene: TRBJ2-7; d_gene: TRBD2; v_gene: TRBV19; abundance: many; CDR3nt: TGTGCCAGTAGTATAGCCCTAGCGGGAGGGAACCACGAGCAGTACTTC; CDR3aa: CASSIALAGGNHEQYF
j_gene: TRBJ2-7; d_gene: TRBD1; v_gene: TRBV19; abundance: NA; CDR3nt: TGTGCCTCCCGACAGGGGCCATCCCTCTACGAGCAGTACTTC; CDR3aa: CASRQGPSLYEQYF
j_gene: TRBJ2-1; d_gene: NA; v_gene: TRBV7-9; abundance: NA; CDR3nt: TGTGCCAGCAGCTTAGCTCCAGAGGCCTACAATGAGCAGCTCTTC; CDR3aa: CASSLAPEAYNEQLF
j_gene: TRBJ1-2; d_gene: TRBD1; v_gene: TRBV28; abundance: NA; CDR3nt: TGTGCCAGCAGTCCCGCGGGACAGGAAGGCTACACCTTC; CDR3aa: CASSPAGQEGYTF
j_gene: TRBJ1-1; d_gene: NA; v_gene: TRBV5-1; abundance: few; CDR3nt: TGCGCCAGCAGCTTGGGTAACAGGGTCGACACTGAAGCTTTCTTT; CDR3aa: CASSLGNRVDTEAFF
j_gene: TRBJ2-3; d_gene: TRBD1; v_gene: TRBV2; abundance: NA; CDR3nt: TGTGCCAGCAGTTTACAGGGGGTCGAAGGAGATACGCAGTATTTT; CDR3aa: CASSLQGVEGDTQYF
j_gene: TRBJ2-3; d_gene: TRBD2; v_gene: TRBV28; abundance: NA; CDR3nt: TGTGCCAGCAGTTTAAGGACTAGCGGGAGGACAGATACGCAGTATTTT; CDR3aa: CASSLRTSGRTDTQYF
j_gene: TRBJ2-3; d_gene: NA; v_gene: TRBV7-3; abundance: few; CDR3nt: TGTGCCAGCAGCTTACGGAGGGCAGCTAGCACAGATACGCAGTATTTT; CDR3aa: CASSLRRAASTDTQYF
j_gene: TRBJ1-4; d_gene: NA; v_gene: TRBV7-6; abundance: NA; CDR3nt: TGTGCCAGCAGTCCCTCCGGGTTACGGTCACATGAAAAACTGTTTTTT; CDR3aa: CASSPSGLRSHEKLFF
j_gene: TRBJ1-1; d_gene: TRBD1; v_gene: TRBV7-9; abundance: NA; CDR3nt: TGTGCCAGCAGCTTCGGACAGGGCTTGAACACTGAAGCTTTCTTT; CDR3aa: CASSFGQGLNTEAFF
j_gene: TRBJ1-2; d_gene: NA; v_gene: TRBV27; abundance: many; CDR3nt: TGTGCCAGCAGTTTATCTAATACGGGCCAGGGCGGCGGTGGCTACACCTTC; CDR3aa: CASSLSNTGQGGGGYTF
j_gene: TRBJ1-1; d_gene: NA; v_gene: TRBV11-3; abundance: NA; CDR3nt: TGTGCCAGCAGGGCTGCCACGGACACTGAAGCTTTCTTT; CDR3aa: CASRAATDTEAFF
j_gene: TRBJ2-1; d_gene: NA; v_gene: TRBV11-3; abundance: NA; CDR3nt: TGTGCCAGCAGCTTAGTGAGGGAGTCCAATGAGCAGTTCTTC; CDR3aa: CASSLVRESNEQFF
j_gene: TRBJ1-5; d_gene: NA; v_gene: TRBV6-5; abundance: few; CDR3nt: TGTGCCAGCAGTTACGGAAACACACGTAGCAATCAGCCCCAGCATTTT; CDR3aa: CASSYGNTRSNQPQHF
j_gene: TRBJ2-7; d_gene: TRBD2; v_gene: TRBV28; abundance: NA; CDR3nt: TGTGCCAGCAGTTTCTTGGGACTAGCGGGCACCGAAGGCTACGAGCAGTACTTC; CDR3aa: CASSFLGLAGTEGYEQYF
j_gene: TRBJ2-7; d_gene: TRBD2; v_gene: TRBV5-1; abundance: NA; CDR3nt: TGCGCCAGCAGCACCGAGCGGGAGTTAACATACGAGCAGTACTTC; CDR3aa: CASSTERELTYEQYF
j_gene: TRBJ2-3; d_gene: NA; v_gene: TRBV9; abundance: NA; CDR3nt: TGTGCCAGCAGCGCTAGGACCGGGGATACGCAGTATTTT; CDR3aa: CASSARTGDTQYF